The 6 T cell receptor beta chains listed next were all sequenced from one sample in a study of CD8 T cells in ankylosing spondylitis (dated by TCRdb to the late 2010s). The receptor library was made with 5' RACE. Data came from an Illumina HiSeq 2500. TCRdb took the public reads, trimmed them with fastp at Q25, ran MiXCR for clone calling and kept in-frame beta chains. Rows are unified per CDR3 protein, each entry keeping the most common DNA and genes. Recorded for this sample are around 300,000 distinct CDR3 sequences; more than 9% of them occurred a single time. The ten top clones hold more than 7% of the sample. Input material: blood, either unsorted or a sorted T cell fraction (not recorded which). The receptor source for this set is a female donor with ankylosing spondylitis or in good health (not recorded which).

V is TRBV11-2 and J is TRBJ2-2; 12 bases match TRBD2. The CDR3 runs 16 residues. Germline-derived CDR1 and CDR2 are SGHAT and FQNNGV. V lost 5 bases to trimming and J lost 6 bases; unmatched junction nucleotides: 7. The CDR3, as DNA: TGTGCCAGCAGCCAAGGACTAGCGGGATCTGCCGGGGAGCTGTTTTTT. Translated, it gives CASSQGLAGSAGELFF.

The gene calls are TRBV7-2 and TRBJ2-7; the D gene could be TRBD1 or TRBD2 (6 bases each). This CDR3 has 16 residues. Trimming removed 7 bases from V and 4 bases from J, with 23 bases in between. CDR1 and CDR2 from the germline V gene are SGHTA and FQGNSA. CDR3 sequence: CASTHGGGARIYEQYF. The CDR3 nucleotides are TGTGCCAGCACCCACGGGGGCGGGGCACGCATATACGAGCAGTACTTC.

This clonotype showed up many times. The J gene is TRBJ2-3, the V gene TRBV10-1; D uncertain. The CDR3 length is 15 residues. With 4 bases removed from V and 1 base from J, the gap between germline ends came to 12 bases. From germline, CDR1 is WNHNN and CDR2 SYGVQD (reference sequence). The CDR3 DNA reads TGCGCCAGCAGTGCGATCGGGTCGGGCACAGATACGCAGTATTTT. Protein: CASSAIGSGTDTQYF.

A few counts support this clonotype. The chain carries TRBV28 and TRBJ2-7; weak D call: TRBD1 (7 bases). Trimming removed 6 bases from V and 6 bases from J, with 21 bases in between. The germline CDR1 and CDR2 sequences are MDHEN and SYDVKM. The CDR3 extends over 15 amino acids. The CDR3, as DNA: TGTGCCAGCAGGTCTTGGGGGCAGGGGGGAAGCGAGCAGTACTTC. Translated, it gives CASRSWGQGGSEQYF.

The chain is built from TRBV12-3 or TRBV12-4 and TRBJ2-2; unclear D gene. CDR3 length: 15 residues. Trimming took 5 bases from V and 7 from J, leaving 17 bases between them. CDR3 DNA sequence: TGTGCCAGCAGTGTCGGCCGGTCGTCGGGCGGGGAGCTGTTTTTT. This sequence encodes CASSVGRSSGGELFF.

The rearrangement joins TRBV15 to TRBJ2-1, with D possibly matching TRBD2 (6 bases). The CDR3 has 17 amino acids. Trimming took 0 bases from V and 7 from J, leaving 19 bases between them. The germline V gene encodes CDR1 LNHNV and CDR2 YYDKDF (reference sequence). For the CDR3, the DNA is TGTGCCACCAGCAGAGATGGGGTAGCGGCTCGGACTAATGAGCAGTTCTTC. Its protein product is CATSRDGVAARTNEQFF.